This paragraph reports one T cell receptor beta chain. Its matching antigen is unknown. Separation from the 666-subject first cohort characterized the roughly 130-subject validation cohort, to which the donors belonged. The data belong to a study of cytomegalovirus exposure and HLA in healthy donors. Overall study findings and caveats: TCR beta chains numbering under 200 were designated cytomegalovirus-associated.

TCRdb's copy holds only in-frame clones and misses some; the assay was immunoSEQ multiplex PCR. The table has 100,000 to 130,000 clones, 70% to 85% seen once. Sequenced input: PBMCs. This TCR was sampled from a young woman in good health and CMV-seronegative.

Here the CDR3 reads CASSLTDRDNSPLHF. The CDR3 nucleotides read TGTGCCAGTAGTCTTACCGACAGGGACAATTCACCCCTCCACTTT. The chain employs TRBV19 and TRBJ1-6; 7 bases fit TRBD1. Germline loops: CDR1 LNHDA, CDR2 SQIVND (reference sequence). Trimming cost V 5 bases and J 7 bases; bases outside gene matches: 8. The CDR3 contains 15 residues.